The clone carrying this T cell receptor beta chain was seen more than once but under ten times. These data belong to a study of cytomegalovirus exposure and HLA in healthy donors. The primer mix had 60 Vbeta and 13 Jbeta primers. Method: immunoSEQ multiplex PCR; TCRdb's copy keeps in-frame clones and lacks some. This table has some 130,000 clones, 80% appearing once. V gave up 7 bases and J gave up 1 base; unmatched junction bases: 2. The length of the CDR3 is 15 residues. Per germline, CDR1 LNHDA and CDR2 SQIVND (reference sequence). The sequence was collected from a middle-aged man in good health and CMV-seronegative. The chain joins TRBV19 to TRBJ2-2, with TRBD1 identical over 11 bases. Sequenced sample: PBMCs. The CDR3: CASTDRGLNTGELFF. The CDR3 DNA is TGTGCCAGTACGGACAGGGGGCTGAACACCGGGGAGCTGTTTTTT.